The clone carrying this T cell receptor (beta chain) was observed a few times. Its matching antigen is unknown. The entry originates in a study of T cell repertoires in cytomegalovirus infection. Overall study: It can be stated that public TCR beta signatures indicated CMV infection as well as a matching HLA type. Study-level points and caveats: Clonotypes of TCR beta that were HLA-C-restricted and CMV-specific dominated the ex vivo response. Using cumulative public TCR beta family frequency, the authors identified those who carried CMV together with the relevant HLA.

The CDR3 consists of 14 residues. Trimming at V came to 5 bases and at J to 7 bases, leaving 4 bases not matched to a gene. One entry per CDR3 protein results from TCRdb running MiXCR on the reads. The data show approximately 750,000 distinct CDR3 sequences, with under 40% seen just once and 2.5% to 3.5% held by the top ten. Sequenced: PBMCs. The receptor comes from a human donor in good health (CMV status not recorded). Some clones in this sample may be carry-over from other donors' samples. The chain recombines TRBV12-3 or TRBV12-4 with TRBJ1-6, with TRBD1 matching 8 bases. Here the CDR3 reads CASSGQGRNSPLHF. In DNA form, the CDR3 reads TGTGCCAGCAGTGGACAGGGAAGGAATTCACCCCTCCACTTT.